Presented here are 12 T cell receptor beta chains from one specimen sequenced in a study of T-cell memory formation after mild COVID-19. TCRdb independently ran MiXCR on the 5' RACE reads; one entry per CDR3 protein. The sample records 250,000 to 300,000 distinct CDR3 sequences, around 15% being singletons. The sequenced sample was PBMCs or a T cell subset sorted from them (not recorded which). The receptors were sampled from a man aged 18 to 30 who had mild COVID-19 (a few samples of this study predate the infection). Cell type and time point are not known.

V gene TRBV10-3 combines with J gene TRBJ2-5, with a weak D call TRBD1 (6 bases). The CDR3 length is 13 residues. V was clipped by 4 bases and J by 1 base, with 7 bases between them. CDR1 ENHRY and CDR2 SYGVKD come from the germline V gene. The CDR3 loop is CAISGTAQETQYF. In DNA form, the CDR3 reads TGTGCCATCAGTGGGACAGCCCAAGAGACCCAGTACTTC.

The chain has TRBV2 and TRBJ1-1; the D is unclear. Trimming took 7 bases from V and 2 from J, leaving 11 bases between them. The germline V gene encodes CDR1 SNHLY and CDR2 FYNNEI. The CDR3 loop spans 13 amino acids. CDR3 residues: CASTPAPNTEAFF. The CDR3 DNA follows: TGTGCCAGCACCCCGGCCCCTAACACTGAAGCTTTCTTT.

The chain uses TRBV7-9 and TRBJ1-3, with D uncertain. Trimming left V 5 bases short and J 4 bases short, with 12 bases between. The germline gives CDR1 SEHNR, CDR2 FQNEAQ (reference sequence). CDR3 length equals 14 residues. The CDR3 spells CASSPLGEGNTIYF. The CDR3 nucleotides are TGTGCCAGCAGCCCCCTGGGTGAAGGAAACACCATATATTTT.

The chain uses TRBV6-6 and TRBJ2-7; TRBD2 matches 8 bases. Germline V gene data show CDR1 as MNHNY and CDR2 as SVGAGI (reference sequence). The CDR3 has 14 amino acids. V was pared by 6 bases and J by 4 bases, with 8 bases of the junction left unmatched. The CDR3 sequence is CASSLRGGQYEQYF. The CDR3 bases are TGTGCCAGCAGCCTTCGGGGGGGCCAATACGAGCAGTACTTC.

The CDR3 bases are TGTGCCAGCAGTAGACAGGCTCCGGCCAGCTCTGGAAACACCATATATTTT. The encoded protein is CASSRQAPASSGNTIYF. The chain links TRBV6-5 to TRBJ1-3; tentatively, D is TRBD1 (6 bases). V lost 5 bases and J 0 bases, leaving 17 bases between the germline ends. CDR1 is MNHEY, CDR2 SVGAGI, per germline. This CDR3 is 17 amino acids long.

V gene TRBV6-1 combines with J gene TRBJ2-7; 10 positions agree with TRBD2. Germline values: CDR1 MNHNS, CDR2 SASEGT. The V gene end was trimmed by 3 bases and the J gene end by 9 bases; junction bases not matched to a gene: 5. CDR3 length: 13 amino acids. The CDR3 DNA is TGTGCCAGCAGTGAGCGGAGCGGGGGGGTGCAGTACGTC. Its translation: CASSERSGGVQYV.

This clonotype was seen only a few times. The chain employs TRBV10-3 and TRBJ2-1; no definite D call. Germline-derived CDR1 and CDR2 are ENHRY and SYGVKD. The CDR3 is 12 amino acids. V gave up 6 bases and J gave up 5 bases, with 8 bases separating them. The CDR3 DNA is TGTGCCATCAGCGTATCGGACAATGAGCAGTTCTTC. This encodes CAISVSDNEQFF.

The chain carries TRBV15 and TRBJ1-6, with D tentatively TRBD1 (6 bases). Trimming left V 5 bases short and J 10 bases short, with 15 bases between. The V gene's germline CDR1 is LNHNV and CDR2 YYDKDF (reference sequence). This CDR3 has 14 amino acids. The CDR3 DNA reads as TGTGCCACCAGCGGGGGGGGCCTAAAATCACCCCTCCACTTT. It specifies CATSGGGLKSPLHF.

In its sample, this clonotype was seen a few times. This chain links TRBV20-1 with TRBJ1-2; D remains ambiguous. CDR3 size: 12 residues. Germline V gene lookup returns CDR1 DFQATT and CDR2 SNEGSKA (reference sequence). V shed 6 bases and J shed 4 bases, with 12 bases lying between them. The CDR3 DNA is TGCAGTGCCGCAGGAACTTCCTATGGCTACACCTTC. Amino acids: CSAAGTSYGYTF.

The rearrangement links TRBV5-1 to TRBJ1-1, with 7 bases aligning to TRBD1. V was clipped by 5 bases and J by 7 bases; unmatched bases: 8. CDR3 length: 13 amino acids. The germline V gene has CDR1 SGHRS and CDR2 YFSETQ. CDR3 in DNA: TGCGCCAGCAGGTCGGACAGGATGTTTGAAGCTTTCTTT. The encoded protein is CASRSDRMFEAFF.

Points on this clonotype: At one end the junction does not follow the germline gene, possibly because of a read error. The chain uses TRBV5-1 and TRBJ1-1; D gene uncertain. Germline V gene sequence: CDR1 SGHRS, CDR2 YFSETQ. This CDR3 comprises 16 residues. Here the CDR3 DNA reads TGCGCCAGCAGCCTCAGCCGCGCGGTCCCGAACGCTGAAGCTTTCTTT. It yields the protein CASSLSRAVPNAEAFF.

The sample holds a few counts of this clonotype. The gene calls are TRBV4-1 and TRBJ1-4; D is unclear. The CDR3 totals 16 residues. V was pared by 0 bases and J by 7 bases, with 15 bases between. Germline CDR1 is MGHRA and CDR2 is YSYEKL. DNA for the CDR3: TGCGCCAGCAGCCAAGAAATAGGGCGGCCCGGTGAAAAACTGTTTTTT. It specifies CASSQEIGRPGEKLFF.